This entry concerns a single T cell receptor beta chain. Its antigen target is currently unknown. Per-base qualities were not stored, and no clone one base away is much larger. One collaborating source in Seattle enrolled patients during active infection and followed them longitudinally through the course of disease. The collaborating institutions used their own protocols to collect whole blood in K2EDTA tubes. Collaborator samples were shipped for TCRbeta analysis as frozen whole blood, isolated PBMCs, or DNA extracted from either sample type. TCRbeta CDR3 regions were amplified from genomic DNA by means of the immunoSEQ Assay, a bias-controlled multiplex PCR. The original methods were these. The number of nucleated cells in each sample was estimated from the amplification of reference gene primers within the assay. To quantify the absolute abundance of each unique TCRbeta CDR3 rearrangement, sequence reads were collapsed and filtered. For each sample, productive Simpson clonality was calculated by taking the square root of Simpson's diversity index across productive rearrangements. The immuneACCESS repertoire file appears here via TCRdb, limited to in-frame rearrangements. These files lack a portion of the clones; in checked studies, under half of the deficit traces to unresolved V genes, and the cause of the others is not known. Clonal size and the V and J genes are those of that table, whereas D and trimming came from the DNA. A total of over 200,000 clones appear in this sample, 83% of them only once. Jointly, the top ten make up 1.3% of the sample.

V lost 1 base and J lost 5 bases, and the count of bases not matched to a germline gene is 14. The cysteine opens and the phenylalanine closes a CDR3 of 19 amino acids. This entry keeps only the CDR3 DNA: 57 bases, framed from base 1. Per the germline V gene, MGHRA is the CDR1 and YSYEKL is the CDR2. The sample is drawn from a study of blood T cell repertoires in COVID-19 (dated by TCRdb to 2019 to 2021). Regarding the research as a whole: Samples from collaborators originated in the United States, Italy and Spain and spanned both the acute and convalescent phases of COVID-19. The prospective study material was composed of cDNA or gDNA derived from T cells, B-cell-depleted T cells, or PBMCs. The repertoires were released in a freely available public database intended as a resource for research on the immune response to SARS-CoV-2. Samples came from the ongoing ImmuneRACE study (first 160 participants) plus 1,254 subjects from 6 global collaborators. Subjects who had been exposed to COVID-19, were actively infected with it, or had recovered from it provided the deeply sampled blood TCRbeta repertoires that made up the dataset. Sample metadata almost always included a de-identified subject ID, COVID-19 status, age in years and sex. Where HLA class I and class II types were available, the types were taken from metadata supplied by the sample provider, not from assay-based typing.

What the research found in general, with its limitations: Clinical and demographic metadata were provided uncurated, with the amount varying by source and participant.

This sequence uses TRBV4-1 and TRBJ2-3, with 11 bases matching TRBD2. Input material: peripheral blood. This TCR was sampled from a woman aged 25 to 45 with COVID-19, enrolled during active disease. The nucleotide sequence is TGCGCCAGCAGCCAAGTTGGGGTAGCGGGAGGGACCTCATTAGATACGCAGTATTTT. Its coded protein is CASSQVGVAGGTSLDTQYF.